Following are 27 T cell receptor beta chains from one sample sequenced in a study of blood T cell repertoires in COVID-19. Produced via immunoSEQ multiplex PCR; TCRdb's table is partial and in-frame only. The sample yields more than 150,000 clones, around nine tenths seen once. The sample consisted of peripheral blood. These receptors originate from a man between 35 and 55 years old with active or convalescent COVID-19.

The J gene is TRBJ1-4, the V gene TRBV6-4, with 7 bases fitting TRBD1. The trim removed 0 bases at V and 2 bases at J, leaving 12 bases unmatched. The CDR3 sequence is 19 residues long. CDR1 is MRHNA and CDR2 is SNTAGT in the germline V gene. The CDR3 nucleotides are TGTGCCAGCAGTGACTCCCGGGACAGAAAGACTACCACTAATGAAAAACTGTTTTTT. This codes for CASSDSRDRKTTTNEKLFF.

The J gene is TRBJ1-2, the V gene TRBV2; 7 bases agree with TRBD1. Germline CDR1 SNHLY, CDR2 FYNNEI. Trimming cost V 2 bases and J 6 bases; bases outside gene matches: 3. The CDR3 runs 13 residues. The DNA of the CDR3 is TGTGCCAGCAGTGAACAGGGGGATCATGGCTACACCTTC. Translated, it gives CASSEQGDHGYTF.

The V gene is TRBV3-1 (or the pseudogene TRBV3-2), the J gene TRBJ2-1; 8 nucleotides agree with TRBD1. CDR1 and CDR2 from the germline V gene are LGHDT and YNNKEL (reference sequence). CDR3 size: 15 residues. J was trimmed by 7 bases and V by 3 bases; bases with no gene match: 8. The CDR3 nucleotides read TGTGCCAGCAGCCAGCCGGGACAGGCGAGGAATGAGCAGTTCTTC. It yields the protein CASSQPGQARNEQFF.

The chain couples TRBV28 to TRBJ1-5; D gene uncertain. The CDR3 sequence is 14 residues long. The germline V gene has CDR1 MDHEN and CDR2 SYDVKM. With 3 bases removed from V and 3 bases from J, the gap between germline ends came to 9 bases. The CDR3 DNA is TGTGCCAGCAGTTTGGTGGCCATCAATCAGCCCCAGCATTTT. Its translation: CASSLVAINQPQHF. The entire variable domain, with the rest obtained from reference TRBV28 and TRBJ1-5, is as follows: DVKVTQSSRYLVKRTGEKVFLECVQDMDHENMFWYRQDPGLGLRLIYFSYDVKMKEKGDIPEGYSVSREKKERFSLILESASTNQTSMYLCASSLVAINQPQHFGDGTRLSIL.

V gene TRBV7-2 combines with J gene TRBJ1-4; weak D call: TRBD1 (6 bases). Germline V gene lookup returns CDR1 SGHTA and CDR2 FQGNSA. CDR3 length: 15 amino acids. With 0 bases removed from V and 5 bases from J, the gap between germline ends came to 10 bases. The CDR3 nucleotides are TGTGCCAGCAGCTTAGCGTCAGGGGTCAATGAAAAACTGTTTTTT. Translation gives CASSLASGVNEKLFF. Based on the CDR3 plus reference TRBV7-2 and TRBJ1-4, the full variable domain is GAGVSQSPSNKVTEKGKDVELRCDPISGHTALYWYRQSLGQGLEFLIYFQGNSAPDKSGLPSDRFSAERTGGSVSTLTIQRTQQEDSAVYLCASSLASGVNEKLFFGSGTQLSVL.

This chain joins TRBV3-1 (or the pseudogene TRBV3-2) and TRBJ2-3; 7 bases align to TRBD1. The CDR3 has 14 residues. V was pared by 4 bases and J by 4 bases, with 5 bases of the junction left unmatched. The V gene's germline CDR1 is LGHDT and CDR2 YNNKEL (reference sequence). Written as DNA, the CDR3 is TGTGCCAGCAGCCTCAGACAGGGCCCAGATACGCAGTATTTT. It yields the protein CASSLRQGPDTQYF.

The V and J genes are TRBV4-2 and TRBJ2-3, with 12 bases lining up with TRBD2. The CDR3 spans 17 residues. CDR1 is LGHNA and CDR2 is YNFKEQ in the germline V gene. The trim removed 5 bases at V and 0 bases at J, leaving 6 bases unmatched. DNA of the CDR3: TGTGCCAGCAGCGGCCGACTAGCGGGGGTGAGCACAGATACGCAGTATTTT. Its translation is CASSGRLAGVSTDTQYF.

This CDR3 is CASGLLSYNEQFF. In nucleotides, the CDR3 is TGTGCCAGCGGACTACTTTCCTACAATGAGCAGTTCTTC. The chain uses TRBV3-1 (or the pseudogene TRBV3-2) and TRBJ2-1, with a possible D match to TRBD2 (6 bases). The ends were cut back, 8 bases at V and 1 base at J, with 9 bases in the middle. The CDR3 covers 13 residues. Germline V CDR1 and CDR2: LGHDT, YNNKEL (reference sequence).

This clone was found a few times. The gene calls are TRBV19 and TRBJ1-2; D is perhaps TRBD1 (5 bases). V gave up 5 bases and J gave up 5 bases, with 12 bases separating them. Germline V gene sequence: CDR1 LNHDA, CDR2 SQIVND (reference sequence). The CDR3 has 13 residues. CDR3 amino acids: CASSQGPLYGYTF. The CDR3 DNA is TGTGCCAGTAGTCAGGGCCCTCTTTATGGCTACACCTTC.

The chain joins TRBV6-5 to TRBJ2-1, with 7 bases lining up with TRBD2. Germline assignment: CDR1 MNHEY and CDR2 SVGAGI. The ends lost 6 bases at V and 4 bases at J; junction bases unmatched: 9. The CDR3 is 15 amino acids. CDR3 sequence reads: CASSSERGPYNEQFF. CDR3 DNA: TGTGCCAGCAGCTCCGAGCGGGGCCCTTACAATGAGCAGTTCTTC.

V usage is TRBV5-4 and J usage is TRBJ2-3; 9 bases align to TRBD1. Germline CDR1 and CDR2: SGHNT and YYREEE (reference sequence). The CDR3 extends over 16 amino acids. The junction had 9 bases not matched to a gene; V was cut back by 4 bases and J by 3 bases. In nucleotides, the CDR3 is TGTGCCAGCAGCCCTTCAACAGGGGGCGCTACAGATACGCAGTATTTT. Translating it yields CASSPSTGGATDTQYF.

V is TRBV29-1 and J is TRBJ1-1, with TRBD1 matching over 9 bases. CDR1 is SQVTM, CDR2 ANQGSEA, per germline. J was trimmed by 2 bases and V by 8 bases; bases with no gene match: 3. The CDR3 length is 12 residues. Here the CDR3 reads CSSGQGNTEAFF. The CDR3 coding sequence is TGCAGCTCGGGACAGGGAAACACTGAAGCTTTCTTT.

CDR3 sequence: CASSQGAISDTQYF. The CDR3 bases are TGCGCCAGCAGTCAGGGGGCGATATCAGATACGCAGTATTTT. The chain links TRBV10-2 to TRBJ2-3; 8 nucleotides align to TRBD1. The CDR3 has 14 amino acids. Germline-derived CDR1 and CDR2 are WSHSY and SAAADI. The V gene end was trimmed by 5 bases and the J gene end by 4 bases; junction bases not matched to a gene: 5.

This chain connects TRBV7-2 to TRBJ1-6, with D possibly being TRBD1 (5 bases). Germline V lookup: CDR1 SGHTA, CDR2 FQGNSA. V was cut by 0 bases and J by 10 bases, with 10 bases left in between. The CDR3 loop spans 14 amino acids. This CDR3 is CASSLARQPSPLHF. Here the CDR3 DNA reads TGTGCCAGCAGCTTAGCCCGACAGCCCTCACCCCTCCACTTT.

The V gene is TRBV28, the J gene TRBJ1-2; D is possibly TRBD1 (6 bases). The CDR3 covers 14 residues. Germline lookup yields CDR1 MDHEN and CDR2 SYDVKM. The V end was cut by 2 bases, the J end by 8 bases, with 15 bases between. CDR3 loop: CASSLGDTREGYTF. Written as DNA, the CDR3 is TGTGCCAGCAGTTTAGGGGACACTAGAGAGGGCTACACCTTC.

The chain has TRBV7-3 and TRBJ1-1, with a weak D call TRBD1 (5 bases). The CDR3 spans 13 residues. The germline gives CDR1 SGHTA, CDR2 FQGTGA. V gave up 2 bases and J gave up 7 bases, with 11 bases separating them. This CDR3 reads CASSLGVQGEAFF. The CDR3 nucleotides read TGTGCCAGCAGCTTAGGGGTCCAGGGTGAAGCTTTCTTT. The entire variable domain, with the rest obtained from reference TRBV7-3 and TRBJ1-1, is as follows: GAGVSQTPSNKVTEKGKYVELRCDPISGHTALYWYRQSLGQGPEFLIYFQGTGAADDSGLPNDRFFAVRPEGSVSTLKIQRTERGDSAVYLCASSLGVQGEAFFGQGTRLTVV.

V gene TRBV7-9 combines with J gene TRBJ1-4; a weak D match, TRBD1 (5 bases). V lost 3 bases and J lost 5, with 13 bases in between. The germline CDR1 and CDR2 sequences are SEHNR and FQNEAQ (reference sequence). The length of the CDR3 is 15 residues. The CDR3 nucleotides are TGTGCCAGCAGCTTCCCAGGGATGTCCAATGAAAAACTGTTTTTT. It specifies CASSFPGMSNEKLFF.

The rearrangement uses TRBV30 and TRBJ1-4, with 8 bases matching TRBD1. The V gene end was trimmed by 1 base and the J gene end by 8 bases; junction bases not matched to a gene: 6. The CDR3 is 14 residues long. The V gene's germline CDR1 is GTSNPN and CDR2 SVGIG (reference sequence). In DNA, the CDR3 is TGTGCCTGGAGTGGATACGACAGGGGAGAAAAACTGTTTTTT. Translated: CAWSGYDRGEKLFF. Full variable domain (outside the CDR3, taken from reference TRBV30 and TRBJ1-4): SQTIHQWPATLVQPVGSPLSLECTVEGTSNPNLYWYRQAAGRGLQLLFYSVGIGQISSEVPQNLSASRPQDRQFILSSKKLLLSDSGFYLCAWSGYDRGEKLFFGSGTQLSVL.

This chain uses TRBV5-1 with TRBJ2-1, with D possibly matching TRBD1 (5 bases). Trimming cost V 0 bases and J 4 bases, with 11 bases left between them. The CDR3 sequence is 15 residues long. In germline, CDR1 is SGHRS, CDR2 YFSETQ. CDR3 DNA sequence: TGCGCCAGCAGCTTGGTAGGGGCGCAGTACAATGAGCAGTTCTTC. Amino acids: CASSLVGAQYNEQFF.

CDR3 DNA sequence: TGTGCCAGCAGCTTATCCTTTGTAGAGACCCAGTACTTC. It translates to CASSLSFVETQYF. This chain joins TRBV7-3 and TRBJ2-5; D ambiguous. V was clipped by 2 bases and J by 4 bases, with 8 bases between them. Germline V CDR1 and CDR2: SGHTA, FQGTGA. This CDR3 spans 13 amino acids.

The V call is TRBV28, the J call TRBJ2-1; 8 bases are a match to TRBD2. The V segment lost 5 bases and the J segment 4 bases; nucleotides outside the gene matches: 13. CDR1 and CDR2 (germline): MDHEN, SYDVKM. There are 17 residues in the CDR3. The CDR3 DNA reads TGTGCCAGCAGTCCCCCAGGGTCAGCGGGGGCTTACAATGAGCAGTTCTTC. Translated, it gives CASSPPGSAGAYNEQFF.

The CDR3 nucleotides read TGTGCCAGCAGTTTATCCCCCCGGACGGGATATCAGCCCCAGCATTTT. This gives the protein CASSLSPRTGYQPQHF. This chain uses TRBV28 with TRBJ1-5; the D is unclear. The CDR3 length is 16 residues. V lost 1 base to trimming and J lost 5 bases, with 15 bases between them. Germline lookup yields CDR1 MDHEN and CDR2 SYDVKM.

The chain employs TRBV5-4 and TRBJ2-5, with no clear D. The length of the CDR3 is 11 residues. Germline lookup yields CDR1 SGHNT and CDR2 YYREEE (reference sequence). Trimming removed 4 bases at V and 4 bases at J, with 5 bases between. The CDR3 DNA sequence: TGTGCCAGCAGCGCCAGAGAGACCCAGTACTTC. It translates to CASSARETQYF.

The genes are TRBV11-3 and TRBJ2-1; TRBD1 might be the D (6 bases). The CDR3 length is 14 residues. V was shortened by 9 bases and J by 0 bases, with 12 bases between the two germline ends. Germline V gives CDR1 SGHNT, CDR2 YENEEA. The DNA for the CDR3 is TGTGCCAGTAGGGACACTAGCTCCTACAATGAGCAGTTCTTC. Translated, it gives CASRDTSSYNEQFF.

The chain links TRBV14 to TRBJ1-4, with 8 nucleotides matching TRBD1. The J segment lost 2 bases and the V segment lost 1 base, leaving 6 bases of the junction unmatched. Germline V CDR1 and CDR2: SGHDN, FVKESK. This CDR3 comprises 17 residues. This CDR3 reads CASSQGAQGVTNEKLFF. In nucleotides, the CDR3 is TGTGCCAGCAGCCAAGGCGCACAGGGGGTTACTAATGAAAAACTGTTTTTT. The variable domain in full, completed from reference TRBV14 and TRBJ1-4, reads EAGVTQFPSHSVIEKGQTVTLRCDPISGHDNLYWYRRVMGKEIKFLLHFVKESKQDESGMPNNRFLAERTGGTYSTLKVQPAELEDSGVYFCASSQGAQGVTNEKLFFGSGTQLSVL.

This clone was seen a single time. The rearrangement joins TRBV5-6 to TRBJ2-5; 8 nucleotides align to TRBD1. V trimming: 4 bases; J trimming: 5 bases; junction bases outside the gene matches: 7. Germline V lookup: CDR1 SGHDT, CDR2 YYEEEE. This CDR3 region has 14 residues. DNA for the CDR3: TGTGCCAGCAGCATCAGGGGGCCTCCGGAGACCCAGTACTTC. Encoded protein: CASSIRGPPETQYF.

The chain joins TRBV5-4 to TRBJ2-1; tentatively, D is TRBD1 (5 bases). CDR1 and CDR2 from the germline V gene are SGHNT and YYREEE (reference sequence). The CDR3 totals 19 residues. V lost 0 bases, J lost 0 bases, and 19 bases lay in between. In nucleotides, the CDR3 is TGTGCCAGCAGCTTGGGAACTATGGGGCGGTTCAGCTCCTACAATGAGCAGTTCTTC. Its translation is CASSLGTMGRFSSYNEQFF.